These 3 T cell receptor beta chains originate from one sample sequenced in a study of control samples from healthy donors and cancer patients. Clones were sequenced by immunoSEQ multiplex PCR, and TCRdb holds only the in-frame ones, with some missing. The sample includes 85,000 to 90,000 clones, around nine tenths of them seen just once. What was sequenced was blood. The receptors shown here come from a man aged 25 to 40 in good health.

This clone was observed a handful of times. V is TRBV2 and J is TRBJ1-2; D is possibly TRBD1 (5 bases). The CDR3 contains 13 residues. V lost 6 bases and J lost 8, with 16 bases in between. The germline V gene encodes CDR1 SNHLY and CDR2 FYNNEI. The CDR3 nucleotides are TGTGCCAGCAGGGGGCCCCCTACCTCGGGCTACACCTTC. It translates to CASRGPPTSGYTF.

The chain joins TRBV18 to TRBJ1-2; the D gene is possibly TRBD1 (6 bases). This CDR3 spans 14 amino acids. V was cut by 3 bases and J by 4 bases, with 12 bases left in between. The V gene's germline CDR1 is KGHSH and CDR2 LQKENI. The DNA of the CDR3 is TGTGCCAGCTCACCGACACAGGGCCCCTATGGCTACACCTTC. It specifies CASSPTQGPYGYTF.

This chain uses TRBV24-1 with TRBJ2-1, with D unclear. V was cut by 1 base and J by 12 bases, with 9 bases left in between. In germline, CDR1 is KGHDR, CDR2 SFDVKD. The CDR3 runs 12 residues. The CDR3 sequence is CATSDFYDRQFF. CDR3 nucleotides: TGTGCCACCAGTGATTTCTATGACCGGCAGTTCTTC.